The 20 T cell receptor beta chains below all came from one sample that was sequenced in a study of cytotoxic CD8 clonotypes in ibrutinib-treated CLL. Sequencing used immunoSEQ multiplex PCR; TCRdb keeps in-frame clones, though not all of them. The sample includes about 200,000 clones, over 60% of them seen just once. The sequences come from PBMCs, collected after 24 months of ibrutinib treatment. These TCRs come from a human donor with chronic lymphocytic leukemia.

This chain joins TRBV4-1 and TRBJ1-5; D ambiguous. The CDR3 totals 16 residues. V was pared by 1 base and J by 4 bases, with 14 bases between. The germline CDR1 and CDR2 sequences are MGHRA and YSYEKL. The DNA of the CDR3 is TGCGCCAGCAGCCAAGTTAACTTTGTGGGGAATCAGCCCCAGCATTTT. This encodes CASSQVNFVGNQPQHF.

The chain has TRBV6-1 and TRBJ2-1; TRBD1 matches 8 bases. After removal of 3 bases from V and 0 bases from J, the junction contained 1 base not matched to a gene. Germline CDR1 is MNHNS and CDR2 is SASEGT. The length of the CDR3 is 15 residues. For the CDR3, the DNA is TGTGCCAGCAGTGATCAGGGGGCCTCCTACAATGAGCAGTTCTTC. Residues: CASSDQGASYNEQFF.

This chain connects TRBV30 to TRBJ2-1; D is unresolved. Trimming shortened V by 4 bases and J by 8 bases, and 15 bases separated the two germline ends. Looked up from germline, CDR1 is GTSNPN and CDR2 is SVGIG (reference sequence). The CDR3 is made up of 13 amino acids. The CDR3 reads CAWTPFGVYEQFF. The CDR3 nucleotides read TGTGCCTGGACCCCGTTTGGCGTGTATGAGCAGTTCTTC.

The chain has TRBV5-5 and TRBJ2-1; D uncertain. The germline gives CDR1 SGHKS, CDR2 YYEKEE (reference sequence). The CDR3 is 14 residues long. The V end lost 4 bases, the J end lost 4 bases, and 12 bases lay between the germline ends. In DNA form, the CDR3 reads TGTGCCAGCAGCCTCGGCGGCCTATACAATGAGCAGTTCTTC. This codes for CASSLGGLYNEQFF.

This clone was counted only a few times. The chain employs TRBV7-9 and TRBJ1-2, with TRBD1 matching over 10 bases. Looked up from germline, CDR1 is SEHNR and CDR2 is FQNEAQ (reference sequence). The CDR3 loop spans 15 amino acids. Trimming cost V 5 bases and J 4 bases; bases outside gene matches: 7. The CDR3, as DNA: TGTGCCAGCAGCCCCGGGACAGGGGAAGGCTATGGCTACACCTTC. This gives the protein CASSPGTGEGYGYTF.

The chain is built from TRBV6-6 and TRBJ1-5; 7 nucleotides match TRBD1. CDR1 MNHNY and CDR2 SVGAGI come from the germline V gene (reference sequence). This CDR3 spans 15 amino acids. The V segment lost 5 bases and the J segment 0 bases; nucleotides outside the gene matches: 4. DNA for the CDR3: TGTGCCAGCAGTAGGGGGCAGCCTAGCAATCAGCCCCAGCATTTT. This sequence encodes CASSRGQPSNQPQHF.

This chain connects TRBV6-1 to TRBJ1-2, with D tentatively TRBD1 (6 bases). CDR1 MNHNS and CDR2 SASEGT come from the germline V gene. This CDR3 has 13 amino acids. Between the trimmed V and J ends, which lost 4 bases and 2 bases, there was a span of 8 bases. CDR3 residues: CASSATGNYGYTF. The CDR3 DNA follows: TGTGCCAGCAGTGCCACAGGGAACTATGGCTACACCTTC.

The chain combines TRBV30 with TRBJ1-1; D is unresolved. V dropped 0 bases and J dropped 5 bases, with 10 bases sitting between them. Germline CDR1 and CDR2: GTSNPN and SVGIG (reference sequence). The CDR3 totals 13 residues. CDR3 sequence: CAWSVDSGTEAFF. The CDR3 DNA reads TGTGCCTGGAGTGTAGATTCGGGGACTGAAGCTTTCTTT.

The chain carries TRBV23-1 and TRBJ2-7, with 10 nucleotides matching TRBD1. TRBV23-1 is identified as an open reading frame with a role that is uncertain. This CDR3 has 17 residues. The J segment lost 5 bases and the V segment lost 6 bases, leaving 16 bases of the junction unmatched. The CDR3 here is CASSPAPPGTGDHEQYF. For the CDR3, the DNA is TGCGCCAGCAGCCCCGCCCCCCCCGGGACAGGGGACCACGAGCAGTACTTC.

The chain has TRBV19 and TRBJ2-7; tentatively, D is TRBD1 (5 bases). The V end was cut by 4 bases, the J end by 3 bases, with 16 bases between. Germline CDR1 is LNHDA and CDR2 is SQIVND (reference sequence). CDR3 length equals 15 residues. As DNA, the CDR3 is TGTGCCAGTAGTACCTCCTCAGGGTTAGACTACGAGCAGTACTTC. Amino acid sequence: CASSTSSGLDYEQYF.

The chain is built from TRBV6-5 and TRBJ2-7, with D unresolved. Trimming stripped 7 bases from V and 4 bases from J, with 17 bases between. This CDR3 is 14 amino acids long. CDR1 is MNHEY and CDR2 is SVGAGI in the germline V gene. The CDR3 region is CASTAEAPLYEQYF. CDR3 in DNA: TGTGCCAGCACCGCGGAAGCTCCTCTATACGAGCAGTACTTC.

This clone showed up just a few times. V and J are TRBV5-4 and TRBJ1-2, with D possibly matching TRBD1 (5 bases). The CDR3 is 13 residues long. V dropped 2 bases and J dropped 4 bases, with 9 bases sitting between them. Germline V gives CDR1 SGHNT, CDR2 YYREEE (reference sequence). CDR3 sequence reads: CASSFDGGYGYTF. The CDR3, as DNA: TGTGCCAGCAGCTTTGACGGGGGCTATGGCTACACCTTC.

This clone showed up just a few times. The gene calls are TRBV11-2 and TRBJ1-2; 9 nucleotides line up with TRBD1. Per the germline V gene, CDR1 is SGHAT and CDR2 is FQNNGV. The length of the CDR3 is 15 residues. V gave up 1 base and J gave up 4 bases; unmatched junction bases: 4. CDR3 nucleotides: TGTGCCAGCAGCTTAGTGGGGGACAGGGTCTATGGCTACACCTTC. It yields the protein CASSLVGDRVYGYTF.

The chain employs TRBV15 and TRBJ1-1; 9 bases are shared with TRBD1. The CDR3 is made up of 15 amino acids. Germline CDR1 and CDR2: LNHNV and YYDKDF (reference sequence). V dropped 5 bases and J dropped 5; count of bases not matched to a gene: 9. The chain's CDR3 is CATSASGTGNTEAFF. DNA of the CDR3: TGTGCCACCAGCGCGTCCGGGACAGGGAATACTGAAGCTTTCTTT.

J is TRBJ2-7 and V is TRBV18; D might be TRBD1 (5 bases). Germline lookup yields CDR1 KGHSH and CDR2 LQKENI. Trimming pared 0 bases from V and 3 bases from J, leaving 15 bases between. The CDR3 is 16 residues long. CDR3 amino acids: CASSPPRAGLNYEQYF. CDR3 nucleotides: TGTGCCAGCTCACCACCTCGGGCAGGGCTGAACTACGAGCAGTACTTC.

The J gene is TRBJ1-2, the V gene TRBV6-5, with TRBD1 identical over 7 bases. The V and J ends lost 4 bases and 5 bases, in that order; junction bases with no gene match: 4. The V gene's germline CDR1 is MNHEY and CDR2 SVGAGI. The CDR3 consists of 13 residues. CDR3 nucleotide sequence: TGTGCCAGCAGTTTGGACAGGCTATATGGCTACACCTTC. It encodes CASSLDRLYGYTF.

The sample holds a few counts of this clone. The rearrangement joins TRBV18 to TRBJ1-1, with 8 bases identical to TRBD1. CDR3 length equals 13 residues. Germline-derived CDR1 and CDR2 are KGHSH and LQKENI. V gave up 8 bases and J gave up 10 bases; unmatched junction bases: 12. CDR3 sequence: CASIGDRGGGAFF. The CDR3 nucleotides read TGTGCCAGCATAGGAGACAGGGGCGGCGGAGCTTTCTTT.

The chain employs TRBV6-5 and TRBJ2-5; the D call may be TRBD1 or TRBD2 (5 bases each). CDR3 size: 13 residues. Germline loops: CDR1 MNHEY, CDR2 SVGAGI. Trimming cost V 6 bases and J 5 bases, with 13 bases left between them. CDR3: CASSPREGETQYF. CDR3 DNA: TGTGCCAGCAGCCCGCGAGAGGGGGAGACCCAGTACTTC.

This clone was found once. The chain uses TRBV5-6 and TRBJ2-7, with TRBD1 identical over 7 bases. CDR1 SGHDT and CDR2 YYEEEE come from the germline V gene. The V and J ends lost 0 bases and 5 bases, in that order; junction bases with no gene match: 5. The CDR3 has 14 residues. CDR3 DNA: TGTGCCAGCAGCTTGGAGTCAGGGGGACACGAGCAGTACTTC. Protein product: CASSLESGGHEQYF.

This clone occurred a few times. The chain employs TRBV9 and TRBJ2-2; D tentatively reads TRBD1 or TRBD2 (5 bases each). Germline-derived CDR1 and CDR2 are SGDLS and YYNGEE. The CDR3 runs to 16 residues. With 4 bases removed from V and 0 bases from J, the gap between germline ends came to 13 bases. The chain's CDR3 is CASSPRGSANTGELFF. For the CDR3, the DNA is TGTGCCAGCAGCCCCCGGGGCTCGGCGAACACCGGGGAGCTGTTTTTT.